The sequence of this TCR beta chain was determined in a study of OX40 agonist ivuxolimab in advanced cancers. For context, the study as a whole: Ivuxolimab was a fully human IgG2 agonistic monoclonal antibody targeting the costimulatory receptor OX40 (CD134). The point of sequencing TCRbeta in the periphery was to test whether ivuxolimab changed TCR sequence diversity and drove clonal T-cell expansion. Patients were allowed to have had prior anti-PD-1, anti-PD-L1 or anti-CTLA-4 therapy, and 40% of the dose-escalation patients had previously received checkpoint inhibitors. Intravenous ivuxolimab was administered to patients every 2 weeks at six dose levels: 0.01, 0.1, 0.3, 1.5, 3 and 10 mg/kg. Three dose-escalation patients achieved partial responses, one with hepatocellular carcinoma and two with cutaneous melanoma. The paper reports the monotherapy dose-escalation portion (N ≈ 52 patients) of the phase I ivuxolimab trial. Of the roughly 51 patients in dose escalation, 19 had hepatocellular carcinoma, roughly 15 had melanoma, 9 had renal cell carcinoma and 9 had head and neck cancer. A male proportion of around 80% and a mean age of approximately 58 years, ranging from roughly 23 to 80, were recorded for the dose-escalation cohort. Summary of the overall study and its limitations: After ivuxolimab, CD8+ T cells had more expanded clones than CD4+ T cells on average. In partial responders in the 0.1-3.0 mg/kg groups, normalized peripheral clonal expansion was found to be among the lowest, especially among CD8+ T cells. At doses of 0.1 to 3.0 mg/kg, clonal expansion of both CD4+ and CD8+ T cells in blood was seen between baseline and week 6. Low levels of normalized T-cell clonal expansion were also seen in some nonresponding patients. The antigen specificity of the clonally expanded peripheral T cells was not determined.

CDR1 is given as SGHTA and CDR2 as FQGTGA, both from the germline V gene. The CDR3, cysteine through phenylalanine, is 18 amino acids long. Only the CDR3 DNA is retained, 54 bases long and in frame from the first base. Trimming accounts for 5 bases at V and 6 bases at J, while the number of junction bases matched to no gene is 13. Patients with autoimmune disease history or receiving systemic immunosuppression were excluded from the trial. In every dose cohort, peripheral blood was drawn for TCR sequencing at baseline, cycle 4 day 1, and cycle 7 day 1. Samples came from an open-label, multicenter, first-in-human phase I dose-escalation trial of ivuxolimab. Adults with locally advanced or metastatic head and neck squamous cell, hepatocellular, melanoma or renal cell carcinoma were enrolled in the trial. Before TCR sequencing, CD4+ T cells and CD8+ T cells from peripheral blood were sorted into separate populations.

Genomic DNA was isolated from the sorted cells so that the TCRbeta CDR3 region could be sequenced. The immunoSEQ Assay was used to sequence the TCRbeta CDR3 regions. TCRdb holds this immuneACCESS table with in-frame rearrangements only. Some clones are missing; in checked studies, unresolved V genes explain under half, and the rest has no known cause. The sample contains over 40,000 clones, roughly 84% of them found a single time. The ten most abundant clones make up roughly 4.2% of the sample. Notes on this clone: It lacks a known antigen. No base-level quality is on record; no much larger clone is a single base apart.

The V and J genes are TRBV7-3 and TRBJ2-2, with TRBD2 matching 12 junction bases. Sequenced material: CD4+ or CD8+ T cells sorted from blood, taken in a trial of the OX40 agonist ivuxolimab. This TCR came from an adult with an advanced solid tumor such as melanoma, head and neck, liver or kidney cancer. CDR3 protein: CASSPTPTRLAGAGELFF. In nucleotide form, the sequence is TGTGCCAGCAGCCCAACTCCTACTCGACTAGCGGGAGCCGGGGAGCTGTTTTTT. Where the CDR3 stops, the reference TRBV7-3 and TRBJ2-2 genes take over; the full variable domain is GAGVSQTPSNKVTEKGKYVELRCDPISGHTALYWYRQSLGQGPEFLIYFQGTGAADDSGLPNDRFFAVRPEGSVSTLKIQRTERGDSAVYLCASSPTPTRLAGAGELFFGEGSRLTVL.